What follows are 10 T cell receptor beta chains derived from one specimen sequenced in a study of T cells in Graves' hyperthyroidism and ophthalmopathy. TCR beta CDR3 regions were amplified from RNA transcripts. Initially, a first-round RT-PCR of the TCR CDR3 employed the HTBI primer set. In TCRdb, the multiplex PCR reads were re-called with MiXCR into one record per CDR3 protein. Among fewer than 650,000 distinct CDR3 sequences listed, approximately 14% were seen once. The specimen was blood. The receptors stem from a woman in her forties with Graves' ophthalmopathy.

This clonotype has ten or more counts. The chain is built from TRBV27 and TRBJ1-1, with D uncertain. The V gene's germline CDR1 is MNHEY and CDR2 SMNVEV (reference sequence). CDR3 length: 13 residues. V lost 6 bases and J 4 bases, leaving 12 bases between the germline ends. CDR3 sequence reads: CASSPRDSTEAFF. In DNA, the CDR3 is TGTGCCAGCAGCCCAAGAGATTCCACTGAAGCTTTCTTT.

This clonotype showed up many times. V usage is TRBV7-3 and J usage is TRBJ2-2; TRBD2 matches at 11 bases. J gave up 7 bases and V 5 bases, and 3 bases lay outside the gene matches. The CDR3 length is 14 residues. CDR1 is SGHTA and CDR2 is FQGTGA in the germline V gene. The CDR3 region is CASSPGTSGGELFF. The DNA for the CDR3 is TGTGCCAGCAGCCCGGGGACTAGCGGCGGGGAGCTGTTTTTT.

Remarks on this clonotype: Because the CDR3's place on the DNA is in doubt, the DNA is left out and the CDR3 is given as listed by TCRdb. V gene TRBV28 combines with J gene TRBJ2-7; whether TRBD1, the table's D call, matches the DNA was not checked. The germline CDR1 and CDR2 sequences are MDHEN and SYDVKM. The length of the CDR3 is 14 amino acids, counting both ends. CDR3 residues: CASSSSGAWYEQYF.

This clonotype appeared many times. The chain couples TRBV29-1 to TRBJ2-7; TRBD2 matches 9 bases. The CDR3 spans 14 residues. The germline V gene encodes CDR1 SQVTM and CDR2 ANQGSEA. V dropped 3 bases and J dropped 7; count of bases not matched to a gene: 10. The CDR3 nucleotides read TGCAGCGTTGATGGGCTAGCGGGGCCAGGGGAGCAGTACTTC. Protein sequence: CSVDGLAGPGEQYF.

There are many counts of this clonotype. This chain uses TRBV6-5 with TRBJ1-2; the D gene is possibly TRBD1 (5 bases). Germline lookup yields CDR1 MNHEY and CDR2 SVGAGI. The CDR3 covers 15 residues. Trimming shortened V by 0 bases and J by 6 bases, and 14 bases separated the two germline ends. CDR3 sequence reads: CASSYSTQGIHGYTF. The CDR3 bases are TGTGCCAGCAGTTACTCCACCCAGGGAATTCATGGCTACACCTTC.

This clonotype was picked up many times. The V and J genes are TRBV12-3 or TRBV12-4 and TRBJ2-7, with D unresolved. The V end lost 0 bases, the J end lost 5 bases, and 11 bases lay between the germline ends. This CDR3 is built from 14 residues. CDR3 DNA sequence: TGTGCCAGCAGTTTAGCCTCGAGTTTCAACGAGCAGTACTTC. This encodes CASSLASSFNEQYF.

This clonotype was seen repeatedly, ten times or more. This chain joins TRBV12-3 or TRBV12-4 and TRBJ2-7, with TRBD1 matching 7 bases. With V trimmed by 7 bases and J by 0 bases, 12 bases remained unmatched. The CDR3 runs to 16 residues. The CDR3 loop is CASTPRQGSASYEQYF. In DNA form, the CDR3 reads TGTGCCAGCACCCCGAGACAGGGAAGTGCCTCCTACGAGCAGTACTTC.

The table lists this clonotype with many counts. The chain couples TRBV28 to TRBJ2-7; 7 bases fit TRBD2. Germline V lookup: CDR1 MDHEN, CDR2 SYDVKM. The CDR3 totals 13 residues. With 9 bases clipped from V and 3 bases from J, the junction kept 8 bases outside the gene matches. The CDR3 sequence: CASSGAGDYEQYF. CDR3 nucleotide sequence: TGTGCCAGTAGTGGCGCGGGGGACTACGAGCAGTACTTC. The whole variable domain, remainder taken from reference TRBV28 and TRBJ2-7, is DVKVTQSSRYLVKRTGEKVFLECVQDMDHENMFWYRQDPGLGLRLIYFSYDVKMKEKGDIPEGYSVSREKKERFSLILESASTNQTSMYLCASSGAGDYEQYFGPGTRLTVT.

The chain recombines TRBV20-1 with TRBJ1-2, with a weak D call TRBD1 (5 bases). The CDR3 extends over 14 amino acids. Germline V CDR1 and CDR2: DFQATT, SNEGSKA (reference sequence). Trimming removed 0 bases at V and 2 bases at J, with 10 bases between. For the CDR3, the DNA is TGCAGTGCTAGAGACCGGGGGGGGAACTATGGCTACACCTTC. Its protein is CSARDRGGNYGYTF.

This sequence joins TRBV15 and TRBJ2-7; D might be TRBD1 or TRBD2, each matching 6 bases. V lost 8 bases, J lost 0 bases, and 14 bases lay in between. The CDR3 has 14 residues. Germline assignment: CDR1 LNHNV and CDR2 YYDKDF (reference sequence). The CDR3 coding sequence is TGTGCCACCGGAGGGACAAGGGGCTCCTACGAGCAGTACTTC. Protein sequence: CATGGTRGSYEQYF.